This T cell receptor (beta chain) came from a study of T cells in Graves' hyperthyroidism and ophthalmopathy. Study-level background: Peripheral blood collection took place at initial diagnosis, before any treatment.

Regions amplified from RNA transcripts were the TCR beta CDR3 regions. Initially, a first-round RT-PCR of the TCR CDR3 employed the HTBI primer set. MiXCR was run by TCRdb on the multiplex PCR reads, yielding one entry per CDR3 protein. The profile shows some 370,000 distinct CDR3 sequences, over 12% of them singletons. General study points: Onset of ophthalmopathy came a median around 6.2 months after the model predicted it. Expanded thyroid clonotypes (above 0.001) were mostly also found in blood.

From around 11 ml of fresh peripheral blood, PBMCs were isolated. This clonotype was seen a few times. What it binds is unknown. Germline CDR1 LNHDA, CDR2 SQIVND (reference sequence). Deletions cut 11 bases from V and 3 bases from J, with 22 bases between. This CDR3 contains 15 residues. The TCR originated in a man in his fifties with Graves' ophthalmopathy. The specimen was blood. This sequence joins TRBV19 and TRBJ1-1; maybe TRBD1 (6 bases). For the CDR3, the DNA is TGTGCCTCAAGAGGGGGGCGGAGAGGGGACACTGAAGCTTTCTTT. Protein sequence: CASRGGRRGDTEAFF.